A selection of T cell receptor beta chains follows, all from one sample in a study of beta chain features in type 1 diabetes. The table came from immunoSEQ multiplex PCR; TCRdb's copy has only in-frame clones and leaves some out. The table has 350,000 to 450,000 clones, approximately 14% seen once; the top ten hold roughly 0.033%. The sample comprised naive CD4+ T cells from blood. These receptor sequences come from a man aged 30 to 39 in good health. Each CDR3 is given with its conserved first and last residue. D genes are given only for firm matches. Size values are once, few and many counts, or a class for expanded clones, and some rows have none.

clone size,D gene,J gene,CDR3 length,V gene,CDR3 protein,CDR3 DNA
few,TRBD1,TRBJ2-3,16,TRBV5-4,CASSADRVFPTDTQYF,TGTGCCAGCAGCGCCGACAGGGTTTTCCCCACAGATACGCAGTATTTT
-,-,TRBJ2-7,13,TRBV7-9,CASSPKQSYEQYF,TGTGCCAGCAGCCCAAAACAGAGCTACGAGCAGTACTTC
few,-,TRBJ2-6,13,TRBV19,CATAASGANVLTF,TGTGCCACCGCAGCCTCTGGGGCCAACGTCCTGACTTTC
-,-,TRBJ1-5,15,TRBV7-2,CASSLWGGGNQPQHF,TGTGCCAGCAGCCTATGGGGTGGTGGCAATCAGCCCCAGCATTTT
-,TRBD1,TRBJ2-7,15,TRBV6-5,CASSYSTGGPYEQYF,TGTGCCAGCAGTTACTCTACAGGGGGCCCCTACGAGCAGTACTTC
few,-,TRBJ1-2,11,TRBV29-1,CSVEDNSGYTF,TGCAGCGTTGAAGACAACTCTGGCTACACCTTC
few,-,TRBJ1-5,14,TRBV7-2,CASSLGTGNQPQHF,TGTGCCAGCAGCTTAGGCACGGGAAATCAGCCCCAGCATTTT
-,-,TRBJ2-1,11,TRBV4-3,CASSRYNEQFF,TGCGCCAGCAGCCGATACAATGAGCAGTTCTTC
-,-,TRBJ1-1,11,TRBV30,CACGGIGEAFF,TGTGCCTGTGGGGGGATTGGTGAAGCTTTCTTT
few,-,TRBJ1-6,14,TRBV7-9,CASSFRGPNSPLHF,TGTGCCAGCAGCTTCCGGGGCCCTAATTCACCCCTCCACTTT
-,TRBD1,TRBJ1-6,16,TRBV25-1,CASSDHPDRDNSPLHF,TGTGCCAGCAGTGATCACCCCGACAGGGATAATTCACCCCTCCACTTT
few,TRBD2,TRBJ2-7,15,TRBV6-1,CASSEAPASGYEQYF,TGTGCCAGCAGTGAAGCTCCGGCTAGCGGTTACGAGCAGTACTTC
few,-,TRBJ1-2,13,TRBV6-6,CASSEKQGYGYTF,TGTGCCAGCAGTGAGAAGCAGGGCTATGGCTACACCTTC
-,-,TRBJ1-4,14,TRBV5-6,CASSLQGHGEKLFF,TGTGCCAGCAGCCTGCAGGGGCATGGTGAAAAACTGTTTTTT
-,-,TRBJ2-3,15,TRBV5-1,CASSLDTTATDTQYF,TGCGCCAGCAGCTTGGATACGACGGCCACAGATACGCAGTATTTT
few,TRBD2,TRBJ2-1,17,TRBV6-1,CASSVTSGRGAAAEQFF,TGTGCCAGCAGTGTCACTAGCGGGAGGGGTGCTGCCGCCGAGCAGTTCTTC
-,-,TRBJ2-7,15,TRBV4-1,CASSQEKNVIYEQYF,TGCGCCAGCAGCCAAGAGAAAAACGTCATTTACGAGCAGTACTTC
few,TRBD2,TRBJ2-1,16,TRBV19,CASSPPGLGTIGEQFF,TGTGCCAGTAGTCCCCCAGGACTAGGAACCATAGGTGAGCAGTTCTTC
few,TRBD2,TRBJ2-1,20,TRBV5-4,CASSFPVRLAGDPPIHEQFF,TGTGCCAGCAGCTTTCCTGTTCGTCTAGCGGGAGATCCTCCCATCCATGAGCAGTTCTTC
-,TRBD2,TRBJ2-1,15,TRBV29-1,CSASPSGLSYNEQFF,TGCAGCGCATCCCCTAGCGGACTCTCCTACAATGAGCAGTTCTTC
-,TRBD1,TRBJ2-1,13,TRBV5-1,CASRPGQNNEQFF,TGCGCCAGCAGACCGGGACAGAACAATGAGCAGTTCTTC
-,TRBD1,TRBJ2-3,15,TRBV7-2,CASSLGTGRADTQYF,TGTGCCAGCAGCTTGGGGACAGGGAGAGCAGATACGCAGTATTTT
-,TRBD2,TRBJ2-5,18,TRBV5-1,CASSLAGLAGANQETQYF,TGCGCCAGCAGCTTGGCTGGGCTAGCGGGAGCCAACCAAGAGACCCAGTACTTC
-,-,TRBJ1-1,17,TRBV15,CATSSSKGFEVNTEAFF,TGTGCCACCAGCTCTAGTAAGGGTTTTGAAGTAAACACTGAAGCTTTCTTT
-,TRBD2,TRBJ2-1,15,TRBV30,CAWSVRLAGGNEQFF,TGTGCCTGGAGTGTACGGCTAGCGGGAGGGAATGAGCAGTTCTTC
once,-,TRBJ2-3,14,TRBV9,CASSVVPAADTQYF,TGTGCCAGCAGCGTAGTGCCCGCGGCAGATACGCAGTATTTT
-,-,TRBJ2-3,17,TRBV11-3,CASSLRPALMITDTQYF,TGTGCCAGCAGCTTAAGACCGGCACTTATGATTACAGATACGCAGTATTTT
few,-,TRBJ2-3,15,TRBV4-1,CASSRQGGGADTQYF,TGCGCCAGCAGCCGCCAGGGGGGCGGGGCAGATACGCAGTATTTT
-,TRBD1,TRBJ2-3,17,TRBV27,CASSFRPRDRGSDTQYF,TGTGCCAGCAGTTTCCGACCGCGGGACAGGGGATCAGATACGCAGTATTTT
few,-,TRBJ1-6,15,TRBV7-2,CASSLQDSYNSPLHF,TGTGCCAGCAGCCTCCAAGACTCCTATAATTCACCCCTCCACTTT
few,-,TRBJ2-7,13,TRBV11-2,CASSEHFPYEQYF,TGTGCCAGCAGCGAACACTTCCCCTACGAGCAGTACTTC
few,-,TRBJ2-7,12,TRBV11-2,CASSERRSEQYF,TGTGCCAGCAGTGAGAGAAGGTCCGAGCAGTACTTC
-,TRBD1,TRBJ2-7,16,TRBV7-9,CASSPYSGTGAYEQYF,TGTGCCAGCAGCCCTTACTCCGGGACAGGGGCATACGAGCAGTACTTC
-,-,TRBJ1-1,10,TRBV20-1,CSAKMKRAFF,TGCAGTGCTAAGATGAAAAGGGCTTTCTTT
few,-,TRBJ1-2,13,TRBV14,CASSRERLGGYTF,TGTGCCAGCAGCCGAGAAAGATTGGGGGGCTACACCTTC
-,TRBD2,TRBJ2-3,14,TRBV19,CASSDGLATDTQYF,TGTGCCAGTAGTGACGGACTAGCGACAGATACGCAGTATTTT
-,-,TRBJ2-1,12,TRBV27,CASRQGANEQFF,TGTGCCAGCAGGCAGGGCGCCAATGAGCAGTTCTTC
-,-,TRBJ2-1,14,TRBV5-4,CASSLPGTSNEQFF,TGTGCCAGCAGCCTCCCCGGGACTTCCAATGAGCAGTTCTTC
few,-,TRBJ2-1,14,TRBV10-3,CAISEDPSYNEQFF,TGTGCCATCAGTGAAGACCCCTCCTACAATGAGCAGTTCTTC
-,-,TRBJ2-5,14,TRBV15,CATSRLDTEETQYF,TGTGCCACCAGCAGACTCGACACGGAAGAGACCCAGTACTTC
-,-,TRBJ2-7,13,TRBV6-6,CASSSTGSMEQYF,TGTGCCAGCAGCTCGACGGGAAGTATGGAGCAGTACTTC
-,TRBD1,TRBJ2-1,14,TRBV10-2,CASSEGTAYNEQFF,TGCGCCAGCAGTGAAGGGACAGCCTACAATGAGCAGTTCTTC
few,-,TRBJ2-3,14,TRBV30,CAWTRTNPTDTQYF,TGTGCCTGGACCCGGACTAATCCCACAGATACGCAGTATTTT
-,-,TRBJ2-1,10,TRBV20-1,CSARDNEQFF,TGCAGTGCCCGAGACAATGAGCAGTTCTTC
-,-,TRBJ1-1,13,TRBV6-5,CASRWGAGTEAFF,TGTGCCAGCAGATGGGGGGCGGGCACTGAAGCTTTCTTT
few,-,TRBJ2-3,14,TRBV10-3,CAIGRTTSTDTQYF,TGTGCCATCGGTAGGACAACTAGCACAGATACGCAGTATTTT
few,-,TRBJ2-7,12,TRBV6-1,CASSEARREQYF,TGTGCCAGCAGTGAAGCCCGGAGGGAGCAGTACTTC
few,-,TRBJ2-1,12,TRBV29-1,CSVQLGPNEQFF,TGCAGCGTACAATTGGGGCCCAATGAGCAGTTCTTC
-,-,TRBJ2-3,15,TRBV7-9,CASSLEPRATDTQYF,TGTGCCAGCAGCTTAGAACCCAGGGCGACAGATACGCAGTATTTT